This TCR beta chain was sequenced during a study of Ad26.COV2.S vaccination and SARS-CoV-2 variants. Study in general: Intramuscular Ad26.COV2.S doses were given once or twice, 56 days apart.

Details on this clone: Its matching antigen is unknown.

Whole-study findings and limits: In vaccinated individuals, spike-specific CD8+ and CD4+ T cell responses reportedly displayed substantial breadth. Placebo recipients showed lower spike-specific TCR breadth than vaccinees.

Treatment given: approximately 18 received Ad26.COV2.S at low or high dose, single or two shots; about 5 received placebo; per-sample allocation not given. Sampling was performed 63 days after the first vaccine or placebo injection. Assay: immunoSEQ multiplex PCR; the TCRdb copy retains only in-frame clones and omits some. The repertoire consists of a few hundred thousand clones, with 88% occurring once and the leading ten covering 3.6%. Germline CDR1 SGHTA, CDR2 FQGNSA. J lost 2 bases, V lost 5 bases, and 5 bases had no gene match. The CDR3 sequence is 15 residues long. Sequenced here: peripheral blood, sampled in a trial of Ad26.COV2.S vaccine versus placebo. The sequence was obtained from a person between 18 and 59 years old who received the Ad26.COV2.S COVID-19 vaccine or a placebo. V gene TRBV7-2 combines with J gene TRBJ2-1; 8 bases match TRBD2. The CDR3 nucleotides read TGTGCCAGCAGCCCTACTAGCGGAGCCTACAATGAGCAGTTCTTC. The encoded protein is CASSPTSGAYNEQFF.